Described below is a single T cell receptor beta chain sequence and its context. Enrolled during active infection, Seattle patients were then followed longitudinally. The assay was immunoSEQ multiplex PCR, and TCRdb's table has in-frame clones only and misses some. Here the sample spans tens of thousands of clones, 70% to 90% being singletons. The data were obtained in a study of blood T cell repertoires in COVID-19. The ends were cut back, 2 bases at V and 3 bases at J, with 18 bases in the middle. From germline, CDR1 is SGHRS and CDR2 YFSETQ. This CDR3 has 16 amino acids. The receptor was derived from a woman aged 45-60 years with COVID-19, enrolled during active disease. This chain links TRBV5-1 with TRBJ2-7; D perhaps matches TRBD1 (7 bases). Sample: peripheral blood. CDR3 DNA: TGCGCCAGCAGCTTAACAGGGGTCGGGAGAGACTACGAGCAGTACTTC. It translates to CASSLTGVGRDYEQYF.